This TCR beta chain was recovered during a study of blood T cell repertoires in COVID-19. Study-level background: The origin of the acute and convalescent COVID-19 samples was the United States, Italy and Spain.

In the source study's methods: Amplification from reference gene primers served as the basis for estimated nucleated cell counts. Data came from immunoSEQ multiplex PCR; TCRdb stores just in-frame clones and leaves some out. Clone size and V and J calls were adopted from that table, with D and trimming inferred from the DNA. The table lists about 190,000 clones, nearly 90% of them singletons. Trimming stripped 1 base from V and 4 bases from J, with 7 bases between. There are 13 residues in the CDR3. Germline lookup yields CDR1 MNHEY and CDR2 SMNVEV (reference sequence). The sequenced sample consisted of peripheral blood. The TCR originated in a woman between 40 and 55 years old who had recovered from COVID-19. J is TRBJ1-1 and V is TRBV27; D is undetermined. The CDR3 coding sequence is TGTGCCAGCAGTTTATATCCGAGCACTGAAGCTTTCTTT. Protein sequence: CASSLYPSTEAFF.